Here is one T cell receptor (beta chain) with its context. The sample is drawn from a study of shared clonotypes between healthy human individuals. Study in general: The donor pool was made up of a couple of women and a few men aged 18 to 49.

The CDR3 contains 15 residues. The trim removed 6 bases at V and 6 bases at J, leaving 14 bases unmatched. CDR1 and CDR2 from the germline V gene are MDHEN and SYDVKM. Every subset's genomic DNA went evenly onto several immunoSEQ plates. The repertoire was sequenced with immunoSEQ multiplex PCR; TCRdb's copy has only in-frame clones and lacks some. The sample records roughly 380,000 clones, 95% to 97% being singletons. The V gene is TRBV28, the J gene TRBJ2-7; TRBD1 matches 7 bases. The sample was memory CD8+ T cells sorted from blood. The subset is: CD45RO+ cells pooled with CCR7-negative TemRA cells. The source is a man between 25 and 39 years old in good health. The CDR3 DNA follows: TGTGCCAGCAGGCAGAGACAGGGCCTCAATACCGAGCAGTACTTC. Translated, it gives CASRQRQGLNTEQYF.